This T cell receptor beta chain was captured in a study of CD8+CD57+ T cells in acquired aplastic anemia. Study-level information: Average DNA yield from sorted CD4+ and CD8+ cells was about 2.9 ug. For CD4+ cells, healthy donors had an average of about 10.8 million reads.

This clonotype was seen many times. Its antigen remains unidentified. Both TCR beta VDJ combination and CDR3 sequence profiling were carried out. Genomic DNA was the template for this profiling. TCRdb reprocessed the reads with MiXCR, giving one entry per CDR3 protein. The data show about 190,000 distinct CDR3 sequences, around 50% seen once. The study's findings and limits: The number of CD8+ CDR3 sequences shared by patients and controls was approximately 28.

Germline-derived CDR1 and CDR2 are DFQATT and SNEGSKA (reference sequence). The CDR3 covers 17 residues. Trimming removed 0 bases from V and 6 bases from J; junction bases left unmatched: 10. The sequencing sample was made of sorted CD4+, CD8+, or CD8+CD57+ T cells (not recorded which) from PBMCs. This chain uses TRBV20-1 with TRBJ1-6, with 8 nucleotides matching TRBD1. This receptor was identified in a human donor in good health, serving as a control. In nucleotides, the CDR3 is TGCAGTGCTAGAGAACCGGGACAGGCTTTTTTTAATTCACCCCTCCACTTT. Translation: CSAREPGQAFFNSPLHF.